These T cell receptor beta chains were read from a single sample in a study of T cells in localized non-small cell lung cancer. Clones were sequenced by immunoSEQ multiplex PCR, and TCRdb holds only the in-frame ones, with some missing. The table records 130,000 or so clones, 80% to 90% of them present only once. The sample consisted of peripheral blood, taken before any cancer treatment. All receptors derive from a female donor older than 55 with stage I lung adenocarcinoma. Both conserved end residues are part of each CDR3. A D gene is named only where the DNA matches it firmly. Size is omitted from some rows. Given values are once, few, many or a class for expanded clones.

d_call j_call clone_size v_call cdr3_aa cdr3_nt
TRBD2 TRBJ2-7 . TRBV12-5 CASGPVGREETYEQYF TGTGCTAGTGGTCCTGTGGGGCGGGAGGAAACCTACGAGCAGTACTTC
TRBD2 TRBJ2-3 . TRBV7-2 CASSLGPGGPQDTQYF TGTGCCAGCAGCTTAGGGCCGGGGGGGCCGCAAGATACGCAGTATTTT
. TRBJ1-3 few TRBV28 CASSLQGVWGNTIYF TGTGCCAGCAGTCTCCAGGGCGTATGGGGAAACACCATATATTTT
. TRBJ1-5 . TRBV30 CAWSEVRGQPQHF TGTGCCTGGAGTGAAGTCAGGGGTCAGCCCCAGCATTTT
TRBD2 TRBJ2-1 . TRBV18 CASSPPAGGLYNEQFF TGTGCCAGCTCACCACCGGCGGGAGGGCTGTATAATGAGCAGTTCTTC
. TRBJ2-7 once TRBV6-5 CASSYSALKSGYEQYF TGTGCCAGCAGTTACTCAGCCTTAAAGTCTGGCTACGAGCAGTACTTC
. TRBJ1-5 . TRBV6-5 CASSYSRRNQPQHF TGTGCCAGCAGTTACTCTCGGAGGAATCAGCCCCAGCATTTT
TRBD1 TRBJ1-4 . TRBV28 CASSEGAHSEKLFF TGTGCCAGCAGTGAGGGGGCGCACTCTGAAAAACTGTTTTTT
. TRBJ2-2 . TRBV2 CASSVGSGYGELFF TGTGCCAGCAGTGTCGGGAGTGGGTACGGGGAGCTGTTTTTT
. TRBJ2-6 . TRBV5-1 CASSSPTGSGANVLTF TGCGCCAGCAGCTCTCCTACAGGGTCTGGGGCCAACGTCCTGACTTTC
. TRBJ2-7 . TRBV7-8 CASSLERLLYEQYF TGTGCCAGCAGCTTGGAGCGACTACTCTACGAGCAGTACTTC
. TRBJ1-1 . TRBV27 CASSPRARLNTEAFF TGTGCCAGCAGTCCCCGGGCCAGACTGAACACTGAAGCTTTCTTT
. TRBJ1-1 . TRBV27 CASSRIGDHTEAFF TGTGCCAGCAGCCGCATTGGGGATCACACTGAAGCTTTCTTT
. TRBJ2-7 . TRBV2 CASRENALSSYEQYF TGTGCCAGCCGTGAGAACGCGCTGAGCTCCTACGAGCAGTACTTC
. TRBJ1-1 . TRBV6-1 CASSAWGLNTEAFF TGTGCCAGCAGTGCATGGGGGTTGAACACTGAAGCTTTCTTT
. TRBJ1-5 . TRBV5-1 CASSLGETTQPQHF TGCGCCAGCAGCTTGGGAGAGACCACTCAGCCCCAGCATTTT
TRBD1 TRBJ2-1 . TRBV5-1 CASSLAAGGGYNEQFF TGCGCCAGCAGCTTGGCCGCAGGGGGCGGATACAATGAGCAGTTCTTC
. TRBJ2-7 . TRBV6-6 CASSTGITYEQYF TGTGCCAGCAGTACCGGGATTACCTACGAGCAGTACTTC
TRBD1 TRBJ2-6 . TRBV2 CASSGTASGANVLTF TGTGCCAGTTCCGGGACAGCCTCTGGGGCCAACGTCCTGACTTTC
. TRBJ1-2 . TRBV6-5 CASSRTENYGYTF TGTGCCAGCAGCCGGACCGAGAACTATGGCTACACCTTC
. TRBJ2-1 . TRBV19 CASSKRWGNEQFF TGTGCCAGTAGTAAGCGCTGGGGCAATGAGCAGTTCTTC
. TRBJ2-7 once TRBV7-3 CASSLNPGREQYF TGTGCCAGCAGCTTAAATCCGGGGCGCGAGCAGTACTTC
. TRBJ2-1 . TRBV28 CASSLQLDYYNEQFF TGTGCCAGCAGTTTACAGTTGGACTACTACAATGAGCAGTTCTTC
. TRBJ2-2 . TRBV2 CADSPSGANTGELFF TGTGCCGACTCGCCCAGCGGAGCTAACACCGGGGAGCTGTTTTTT
. TRBJ2-2 once TRBV7-2 CASSHGWVRTGELFF TGTGCCAGCAGCCACGGTTGGGTTCGCACCGGGGAGCTGTTTTTT
TRBD1 TRBJ1-5 . TRBV19 CASSILGQGAGQPQHF TGTGCCAGTAGTATCCTCGGACAGGGGGCAGGTCAGCCCCAGCATTTT
TRBD1 TRBJ2-1 . TRBV19 CASKADRSSYNEQFF TGTGCCAGTAAGGCGGACAGGAGCTCCTACAATGAGCAGTTCTTC
. TRBJ2-3 once TRBV11-2 CASSLMRSTGGADTQYF TGTGCCAGCAGCCTCATGCGATCGACAGGAGGAGCAGATACGCAGTATTTT
. TRBJ1-2 . TRBV6-4 CASSDSIPGGGYTF TGTGCCAGCAGTGACTCGATCCCTGGGGGCGGCTACACCTTC
TRBD2 TRBJ2-7 . TRBV23-1 CASSQLAGAPHEQYF TGCGCCAGCAGTCAATTGGCGGGAGCCCCCCACGAGCAGTACTTC
. TRBJ2-2 . TRBV6-1 CASSGQPNTGELFF TGTGCCAGCAGTGGACAACCGAACACCGGGGAGCTGTTTTTT
TRBD1 TRBJ2-1 . TRBV18 CASSPPAPGQVNDEQFF TGTGCCAGCTCACCCCCCGCTCCAGGACAGGTGAATGATGAGCAGTTCTTC
TRBD1 TRBJ2-5 . TRBV14 CASSQDGTASIETQYF TGTGCCAGCAGCCAAGACGGGACAGCCAGCATAGAGACCCAGTACTTC
TRBD2 TRBJ2-2 . TRBV9 CASSVHAAGGSTGELFF TGTGCCAGCAGCGTCCACGCCGCGGGGGGAAGTACCGGGGAGCTGTTTTTT
. TRBJ2-3 . TRBV19 CASSKYGTGPDTQYF TGTGCCAGTAGTAAATACGGAACCGGTCCAGATACGCAGTATTTT
TRBD2 TRBJ2-1 once TRBV9 CASSVTLAGGGPNEQFF TGTGCCAGCAGCGTCACCTTAGCGGGAGGGGGCCCCAATGAGCAGTTCTTC
. TRBJ2-5 . TRBV5-5 CASSSTAHQETQYF TGTGCCAGCAGCTCAACAGCTCACCAAGAGACCCAGTACTTC
. TRBJ2-5 . TRBV11-2 CASSFSPGAETQYF TGTGCCAGCAGCTTCAGTCCAGGGGCAGAGACCCAGTACTTC
TRBD2 TRBJ2-1 . TRBV9 CASSVEAGGGGEQFF TGTGCCAGCAGCGTAGAAGCGGGAGGGGGAGGAGAGCAGTTCTTC
. TRBJ2-1 . TRBV2 CASRGGPNEQFF TGTGCCAGCAGGGGGGGGCCCAATGAGCAGTTCTTC
. TRBJ1-1 . TRBV11-2 CASSPGTEAFF TGTGCCAGCAGCCCCGGAACTGAAGCTTTCTTT
TRBD1 TRBJ1-2 . TRBV5-1 CASSLDRAGYGYTF TGCGCCAGCAGCCTGGACAGGGCAGGATATGGCTACACCTTC
. TRBJ1-1 once TRBV19 CASQLQVNTEAFF TGTGCCAGTCAACTACAGGTGAACACTGAAGCTTTCTTT
TRBD1 TRBJ2-3 few TRBV5-6 CASSLAPTGAGDTQYF TGTGCCAGCAGCCTAGCCCCGACAGGGGCGGGAGATACGCAGTATTTT